This T cell receptor beta chain stems from a study of glioma-infiltrating T cells. In the study overall: Sequencing aimed for about 4.5- to 11-fold coverage of about a million peripheral T cells.

Trimming removed 3 bases from V and 3 bases from J, with 12 bases in between. CDR1 and CDR2 from the germline V gene are MDHEN and SYDVKM. This CDR3 region has 14 residues. Amplification of TCR alpha and beta CDR3 regions from RNA used iRepertoire nested multiplex PCR. One entry per CDR3 protein, called by TCRdb with MiXCR from the multiplex PCR reads. The data hold about 410,000 distinct CDR3 sequences, with approximately 42% observed a single time. On this clonotype: A much bigger clone sits one base away, suggesting this may be a read error.

What was sequenced was glioma tissue, nonneoplastic brain tissue, or PBMCs (not recorded which). The TCR comes from a human donor with low-grade glioma or glioblastoma, undergoing nonglioma brain surgery, or in good health (not recorded which). The gene calls are TRBV28 and TRBJ2-7; D may correspond to TRBD1 or TRBD2 (6 bases each). The CDR3 protein is CASSFRGVIYEQYF. The CDR3 DNA is TGTGCCAGCAGTTTTAGGGGGGTAATCTACGAGCAGTACTTC. Full variable domain (rest looked up from reference TRBV28 and TRBJ2-7): DVKVTQSSRYLVKRTGEKVFLECVQDMDHENMFWYRQDPGLGLRLIYFSYDVKMKEKGDIPEGYSVSREKKERFSLILESASTNQTSMYLCASSFRGVIYEQYFGPGTRLTVT.